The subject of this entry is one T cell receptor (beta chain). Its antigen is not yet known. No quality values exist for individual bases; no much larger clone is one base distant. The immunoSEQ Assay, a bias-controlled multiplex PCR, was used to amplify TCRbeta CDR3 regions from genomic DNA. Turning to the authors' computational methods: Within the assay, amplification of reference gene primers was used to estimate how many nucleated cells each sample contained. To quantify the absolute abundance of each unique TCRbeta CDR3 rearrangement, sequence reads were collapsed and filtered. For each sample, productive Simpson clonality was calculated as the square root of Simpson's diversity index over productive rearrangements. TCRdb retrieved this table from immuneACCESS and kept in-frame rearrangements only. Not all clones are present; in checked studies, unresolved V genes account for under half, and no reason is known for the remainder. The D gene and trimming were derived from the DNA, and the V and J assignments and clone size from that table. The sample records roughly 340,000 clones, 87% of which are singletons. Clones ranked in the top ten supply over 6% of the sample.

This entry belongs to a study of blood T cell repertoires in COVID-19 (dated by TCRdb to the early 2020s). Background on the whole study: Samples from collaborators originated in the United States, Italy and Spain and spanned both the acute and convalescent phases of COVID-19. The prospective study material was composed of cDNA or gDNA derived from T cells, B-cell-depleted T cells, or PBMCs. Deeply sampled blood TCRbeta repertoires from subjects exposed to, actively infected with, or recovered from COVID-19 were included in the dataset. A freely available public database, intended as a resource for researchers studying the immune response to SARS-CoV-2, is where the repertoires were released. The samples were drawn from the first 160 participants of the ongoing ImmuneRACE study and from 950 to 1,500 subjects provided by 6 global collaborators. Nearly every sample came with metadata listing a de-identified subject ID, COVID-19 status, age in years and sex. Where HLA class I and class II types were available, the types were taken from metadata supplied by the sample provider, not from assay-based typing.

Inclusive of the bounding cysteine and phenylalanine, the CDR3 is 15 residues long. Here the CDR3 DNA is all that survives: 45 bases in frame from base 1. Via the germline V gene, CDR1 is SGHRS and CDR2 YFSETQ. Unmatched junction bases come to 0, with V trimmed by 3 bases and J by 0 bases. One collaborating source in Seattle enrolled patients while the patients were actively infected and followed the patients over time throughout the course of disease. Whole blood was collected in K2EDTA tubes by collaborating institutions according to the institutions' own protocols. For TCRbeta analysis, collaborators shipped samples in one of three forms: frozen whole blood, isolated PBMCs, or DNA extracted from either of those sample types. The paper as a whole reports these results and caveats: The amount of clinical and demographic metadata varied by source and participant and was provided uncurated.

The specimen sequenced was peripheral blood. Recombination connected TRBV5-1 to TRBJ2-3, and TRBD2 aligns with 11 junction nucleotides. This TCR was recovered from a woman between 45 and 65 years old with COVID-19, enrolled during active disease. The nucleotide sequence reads TGCGCCAGCAGCTGGACTAGCGGGAGCACAGATACGCAGTATTTT. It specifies CASSWTSGSTDTQYF. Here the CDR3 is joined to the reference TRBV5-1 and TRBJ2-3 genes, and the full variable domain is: KAGVTQTPRYLIKTRGQQVTLSCSPISGHRSVSWYQQTPGQGLQFLFEYFSETQRNKGNFPGRFSGRQFSNSRSEMNVSTLELGDSALYLCASSWTSGSTDTQYFGPGTRLTVL.